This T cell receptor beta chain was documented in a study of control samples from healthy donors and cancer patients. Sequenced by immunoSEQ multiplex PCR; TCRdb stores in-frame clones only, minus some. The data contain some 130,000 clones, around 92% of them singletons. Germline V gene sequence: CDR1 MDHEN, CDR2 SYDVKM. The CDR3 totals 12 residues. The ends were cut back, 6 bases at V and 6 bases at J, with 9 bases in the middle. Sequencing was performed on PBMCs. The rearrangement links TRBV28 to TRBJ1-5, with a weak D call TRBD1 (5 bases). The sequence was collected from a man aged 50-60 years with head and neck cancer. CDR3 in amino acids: CASRVGGQPQHF. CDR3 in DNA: TGTGCCAGCAGGGTGGGGGGTCAGCCCCAGCATTTT.